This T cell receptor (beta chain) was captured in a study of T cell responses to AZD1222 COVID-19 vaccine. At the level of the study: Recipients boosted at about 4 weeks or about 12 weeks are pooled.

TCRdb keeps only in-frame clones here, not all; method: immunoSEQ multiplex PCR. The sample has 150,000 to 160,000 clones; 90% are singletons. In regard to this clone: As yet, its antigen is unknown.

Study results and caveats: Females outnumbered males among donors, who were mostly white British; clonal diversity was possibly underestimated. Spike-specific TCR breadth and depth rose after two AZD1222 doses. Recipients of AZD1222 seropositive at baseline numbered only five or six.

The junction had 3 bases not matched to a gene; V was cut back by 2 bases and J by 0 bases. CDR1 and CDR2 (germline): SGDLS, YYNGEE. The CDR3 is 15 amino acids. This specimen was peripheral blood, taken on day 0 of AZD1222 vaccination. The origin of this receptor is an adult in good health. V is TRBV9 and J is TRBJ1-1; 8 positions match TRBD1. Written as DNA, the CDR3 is TGTGCCAGCAGCGTCGGGACAGGCCTGAACACTGAAGCTTTCTTT. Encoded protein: CASSVGTGLNTEAFF. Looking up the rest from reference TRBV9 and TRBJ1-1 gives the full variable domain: DSGVTQTPKHLITATGQRVTLRCSPRSGDLSVYWYQQSLDQGLQFLIQYYNGEERAKGNILERFSAQQFPDLHSELNLSSLELGDSALYFCASSVGTGLNTEAFFGQGTRLTVV.